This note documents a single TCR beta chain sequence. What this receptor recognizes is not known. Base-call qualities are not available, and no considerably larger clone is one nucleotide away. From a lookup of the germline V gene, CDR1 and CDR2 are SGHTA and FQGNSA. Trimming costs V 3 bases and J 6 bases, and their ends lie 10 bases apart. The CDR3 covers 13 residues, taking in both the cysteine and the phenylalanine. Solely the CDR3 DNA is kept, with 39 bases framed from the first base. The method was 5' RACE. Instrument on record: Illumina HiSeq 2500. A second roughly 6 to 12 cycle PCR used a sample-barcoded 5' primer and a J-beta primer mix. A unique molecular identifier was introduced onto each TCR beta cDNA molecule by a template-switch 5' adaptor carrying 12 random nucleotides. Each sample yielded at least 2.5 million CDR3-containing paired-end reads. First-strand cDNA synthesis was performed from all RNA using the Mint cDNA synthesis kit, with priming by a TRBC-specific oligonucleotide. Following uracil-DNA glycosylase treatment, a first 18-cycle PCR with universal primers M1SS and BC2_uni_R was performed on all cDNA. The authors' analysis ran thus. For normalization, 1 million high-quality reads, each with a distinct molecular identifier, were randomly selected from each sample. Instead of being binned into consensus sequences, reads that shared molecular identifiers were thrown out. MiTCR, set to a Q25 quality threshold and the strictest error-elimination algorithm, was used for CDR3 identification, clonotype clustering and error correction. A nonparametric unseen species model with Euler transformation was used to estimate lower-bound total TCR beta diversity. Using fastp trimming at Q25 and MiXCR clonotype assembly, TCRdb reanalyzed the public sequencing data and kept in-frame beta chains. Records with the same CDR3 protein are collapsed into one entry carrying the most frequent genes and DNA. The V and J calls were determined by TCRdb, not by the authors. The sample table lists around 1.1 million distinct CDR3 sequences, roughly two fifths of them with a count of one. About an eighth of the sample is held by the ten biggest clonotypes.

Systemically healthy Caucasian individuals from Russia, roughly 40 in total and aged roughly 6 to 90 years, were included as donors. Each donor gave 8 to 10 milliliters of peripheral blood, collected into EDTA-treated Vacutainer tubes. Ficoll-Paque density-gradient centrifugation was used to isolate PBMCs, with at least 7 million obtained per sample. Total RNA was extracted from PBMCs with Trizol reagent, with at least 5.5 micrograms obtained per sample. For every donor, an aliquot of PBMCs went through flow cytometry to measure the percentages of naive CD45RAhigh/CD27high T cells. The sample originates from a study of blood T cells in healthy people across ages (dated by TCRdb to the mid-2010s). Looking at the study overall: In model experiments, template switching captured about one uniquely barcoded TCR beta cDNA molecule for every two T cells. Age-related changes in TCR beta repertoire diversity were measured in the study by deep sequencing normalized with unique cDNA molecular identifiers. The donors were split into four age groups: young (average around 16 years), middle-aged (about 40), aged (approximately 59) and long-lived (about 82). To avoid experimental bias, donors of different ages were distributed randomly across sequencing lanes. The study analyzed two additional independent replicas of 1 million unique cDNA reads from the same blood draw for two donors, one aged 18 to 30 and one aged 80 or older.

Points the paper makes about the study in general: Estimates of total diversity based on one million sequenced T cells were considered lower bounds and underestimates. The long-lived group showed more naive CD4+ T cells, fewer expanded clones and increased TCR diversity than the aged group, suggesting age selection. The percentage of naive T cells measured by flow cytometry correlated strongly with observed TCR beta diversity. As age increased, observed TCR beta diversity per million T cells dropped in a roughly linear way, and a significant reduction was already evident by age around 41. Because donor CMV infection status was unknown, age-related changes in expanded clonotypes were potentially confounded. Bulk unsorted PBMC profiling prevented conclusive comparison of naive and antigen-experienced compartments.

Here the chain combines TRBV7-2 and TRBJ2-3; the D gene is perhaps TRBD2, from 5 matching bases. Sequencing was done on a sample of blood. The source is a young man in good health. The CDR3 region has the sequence CASSLEVRDTQYF. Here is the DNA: TGTGCCAGCAGCTTGGAGGTTAGGGATACGCAGTATTTT.